What follows are 17 T cell receptor beta chains derived from one specimen sequenced in a study of T cells in Graves' hyperthyroidism and ophthalmopathy. The CDR3 regions of TCR beta were amplified from RNA transcripts. The HTBI primer set was used in a first-round RT-PCR of the TCR CDR3. A single record per CDR3 protein comes from TCRdb applying MiXCR to the multiplex PCR reads. This table holds hundreds of thousands of distinct CDR3 sequences, roughly 20% found once. The sequencing input was blood. Source of these receptors: a woman aged 45-60 years with Graves' hyperthyroidism that later progressed to Graves' ophthalmopathy.

There are a few counts of this clonotype. This chain connects TRBV2 to TRBJ2-5, with 9 bases aligning to TRBD2. The V segment lost 7 bases and the J segment 5 bases; nucleotides outside the gene matches: 14. The length of the CDR3 is 16 residues. Germline loops: CDR1 SNHLY, CDR2 FYNNEI. CDR3 DNA: TGTGCCAGCACTCCCCCCGGACTAGCGACCCGGGAGACCCAGTACTTC. Translated: CASTPPGLATRETQYF.

The V and J genes are TRBV20-1 and TRBJ2-1; no definite D call. The CDR3 covers 11 residues. Trimming cost V 3 bases and J 9 bases, with 9 bases left between them. Germline values: CDR1 DFQATT, CDR2 SNEGSKA (reference sequence). The CDR3 loop reads CSASGNIEQFF. CDR3 nucleotide sequence: TGCAGTGCTAGTGGGAATATTGAGCAGTTCTTC.

This clonotype was observed at least ten times. The chain links TRBV4-1 to TRBJ1-1; no clear D gene. The ends were cut back, 2 bases at V and 0 bases at J, with 7 bases in the middle. Per germline, CDR1 MGHRA and CDR2 YSYEKL. The CDR3 contains 14 residues. CDR3 DNA: TGCGCCAGCAGCCAAACACGATTGAACACTGAAGCTTTCTTT. Its translation is CASSQTRLNTEAFF.

This clonotype was seen ten or more times. The gene calls are TRBV20-1 and TRBJ1-5, with 9 bases identical to TRBD1. This CDR3 comprises 17 residues. Germline CDR1 and CDR2: DFQATT and SNEGSKA (reference sequence). Losses at the gene ends were 0 bases for V and 3 bases for J; bases not matched to a gene: 9. CDR3 amino acids: CSARDTGTGPDNQPQHF. The DNA for the CDR3 is TGCAGTGCTAGAGATACAGGGACAGGGCCTGACAATCAGCCCCAGCATTTT.

There are many counts of this clonotype. The chain couples TRBV30 to TRBJ1-2, with TRBD1 matching over 7 bases. Germline CDR1 GTSNPN, CDR2 SVGIG (reference sequence). The CDR3 runs 14 residues. V was clipped by 4 bases and J by 7 bases; unmatched bases: 12. The DNA of the CDR3 is TGTGCCTGGAAACCTACCGACAGGGTCGGTGGCTACACCTTC. It yields the protein CAWKPTDRVGGYTF.

This chain's CDR3 is CASSLRDFTYEQYF. The CDR3 bases are TGTGCCAGCAGTTTAAGGGACTTTACCTACGAGCAGTACTTC. The chain joins TRBV12-3 or TRBV12-4 to TRBJ2-7; weak D call: TRBD2 (6 bases). CDR3 length: 14 residues. The ends were cut back, 2 bases at V and 2 bases at J, with 10 bases in the middle.

The chain recombines TRBV20-1 with TRBJ2-1; D unclear. The germline V gene encodes CDR1 DFQATT and CDR2 SNEGSKA (reference sequence). V lost 3 bases and J lost 3, with 9 bases in between. This CDR3 spans 13 amino acids. CDR3 loop: CSARGPYYNEQFF. In DNA form, the CDR3 reads TGCAGTGCTAGGGGTCCATACTACAATGAGCAGTTCTTC.

The table lists this clonotype with many counts. The V gene is TRBV30, the J gene TRBJ1-2; D possibly corresponds to TRBD1 (5 bases). The CDR3 has 15 amino acids. Deletions cut 4 bases from V and 0 bases from J, with 15 bases between. The germline V gene encodes CDR1 GTSNPN and CDR2 SVGIG (reference sequence). The CDR3 nucleotides are TGTGCCTGGACTACCAGCCGCAGGGCTAACTATGGCTACACCTTC. This gives the protein CAWTTSRRANYGYTF.

Concerning this clonotype: This is likely a read error, given that the CDR3 carries no conserved phenylalanine or tryptophan at its end. The rearrangement uses TRBV5-1 and TRBJ2-1; 11 positions agree with TRBD2. Germline CDR1 is SGHRS and CDR2 is YFSETQ. CDR3 size: 15 residues. The V and J ends lost 4 bases and 3 bases, in that order; junction bases with no gene match: 3. Here the CDR3 DNA reads TGCGCCAGCAGCCCGGGACTAGCGGACTACAATGAGCAGTTCCTC. Translating gives CASSPGLADYNEQFL.

This clonotype was counted at least ten times. The chain joins TRBV20-1 to TRBJ2-5; 7 nucleotides match TRBD2. The CDR3 runs 14 residues. Germline-derived CDR1 and CDR2 are DFQATT and SNEGSKA (reference sequence). V gave up 6 bases and J gave up 7 bases; unmatched junction bases: 14. CDR3 DNA: TGCAGTGCCAAGAAGGGACTACCGGGGGGGACCCAGTACTTC. It specifies CSAKKGLPGGTQYF.

This clonotype showed up just a few times. The chain uses TRBV27 and TRBJ2-3, with 12 positions matching TRBD2. Trimming at V came to 1 base and at J to 4 bases, leaving 3 bases not matched to a gene. In germline, CDR1 is MNHEY, CDR2 SMNVEV (reference sequence). There are 16 residues in the CDR3. The CDR3: CASSLFSSGGADTQYF. CDR3 sequence (DNA): TGTGCCAGCAGTTTATTTTCTAGCGGGGGGGCAGATACGCAGTATTTT.

Regarding this clonotype: One junction end does not reproduce the germline sequence, and a read error may be involved. The chain employs TRBV6-5 and TRBJ1-4; 7 positions agree with TRBD1. This CDR3 has 16 residues. Germline assignment: CDR1 MNHEY and CDR2 SVGAGI. CDR3 in amino acids: CAISSLETGKGEKLFF. CDR3 in DNA: TGTGCCATCAGTTCCCTAGAGACAGGGAAGGGTGAAAAACTGTTTTTT.

This clonotype was seen ten or more times. The CDR3 DNA sequence: TGCGCCAGCAGACAGGGGGACGCTGAAGCTTTCTTT. This gives the protein CASRQGDAEAFF. This chain uses TRBV5-1 with TRBJ1-1; 8 positions agree with TRBD1. This CDR3 has 12 residues. The V segment lost 5 bases and the J segment 6 bases; nucleotides outside the gene matches: 3. Germline-derived CDR1 and CDR2 are SGHRS and YFSETQ.

A remark on this clonotype: A much larger clone is a single base away; this may be a read error. The V and J genes are TRBV27 and TRBJ2-1, with D tentatively TRBD1 (6 bases). V shed 7 bases and J shed 6 bases, with 16 bases lying between them. This CDR3 contains 14 residues. CDR1 is MNHEY, CDR2 SMNVEV, per germline (reference sequence). The CDR3 DNA reads TGTGCCAGCACGGACAGATTAGCCTCCAATGAGCAGTTCTTC. This sequence encodes CASTDRLASNEQFF.

The gene calls are TRBV5-1 and TRBJ2-1, with 8 bases fitting TRBD2. The V segment lost 4 bases and the J segment 5 bases; nucleotides outside the gene matches: 8. This CDR3 is 15 amino acids long. Germline values: CDR1 SGHRS, CDR2 YFSETQ. CDR3 bases: TGCGCCAGCAGCGCTGAAAGCGGGGGCCACAATGAGCAGTTCTTC. It encodes CASSAESGGHNEQFF. Using reference TRBV5-1 and TRBJ2-1 for the parts outside the CDR3, the full variable domain is KAGVTQTPRYLIKTRGQQVTLSCSPISGHRSVSWYQQTPGQGLQFLFEYFSETQRNKGNFPGRFSGRQFSNSRSEMNVSTLELGDSALYLCASSAESGGHNEQFFGPGTRLTVL.

This clonotype was counted many times. The gene calls are TRBV20-1 and TRBJ1-1; a possible D gene is TRBD1 (6 bases). This CDR3 comprises 13 residues. Germline assignment: CDR1 DFQATT and CDR2 SNEGSKA (reference sequence). Deletions cut 3 bases from V and 8 bases from J, with 16 bases between. The CDR3 DNA sequence: TGCAGTGCTAGCGGCGAGGGGGGAGAGGAAGCTTTCTTT. Protein: CSASGEGGEEAFF.

J is TRBJ2-5 and V is TRBV5-1, with D possibly matching TRBD2 (6 bases). The V end lost 1 base, the J end lost 9 bases, and 10 bases lay between the germline ends. CDR3 length: 12 amino acids. Germline CDR1 SGHRS, CDR2 YFSETQ. CDR3 DNA: TGCGCCAGCAGCTTGAACCGGGACTCCCAGTACTTC. Translating gives CASSLNRDSQYF.